The rows below give T cell receptor beta chains drawn from one sample of a study of blood T cell repertoires in COVID-19. The method was immunoSEQ multiplex PCR; TCRdb's version includes in-frame clones alone and lacks a portion of them. The sample comprises some 41,000 clones, around four fifths of which are singletons, and approximately 44% rests with the top ten. Sequencing was performed on peripheral blood. These receptors were taken from a woman of 80 years or more with active or convalescent COVID-19. The CDR3 runs from the conserved cysteine through the conserved F or W. Each record gives: D gene, V gene, J gene, clone size, CDR3 DNA, CDR3 protein. The D gene is left open where the match is weak. A row's size may be missing; if present it is once, few, many or a size class.

>NA|TRBV2|TRBJ1-3|NA
TGTGCCAGCAGTGAAGATACAGGGCCCGGAAACACCATATATTTT
CASSEDTGPGNTIYF
>TRBD2|TRBV4-3|TRBJ2-7|NA
TGCGCCAGCAGCCAAGGGTTAGCGGGAGCGACCTCCTACGAGCAGTACTTC
CASSQGLAGATSYEQYF
>NA|TRBV7-9|TRBJ2-3|few
TGTGCCAGCAGCTTAACGACACTTAGCACAGATACGCAGTATTTT
CASSLTTLSTDTQYF
>TRBD1|TRBV19|TRBJ1-1|once
TGTGCCAGTACCTTAACAGGGGTGGCTTGGACTGGTGAAGCTTTCTTT
CASTLTGVAWTGEAFF
>NA|TRBV7-2|TRBJ1-1|NA
TGTGCCAGCAGCTTATGGGGCCGTAACACTGAAGCTTTCTTT
CASSLWGRNTEAFF
>NA|TRBV9|TRBJ1-2|NA
TGTGCCAGCAGCGGCGGACGGGAATACTATGGCTACACCTTC
CASSGGREYYGYTF
>NA|TRBV7-9|TRBJ2-7|NA
TGTGCCAGCAGCTTATCTGGACAGAGTTACGAGCAGTACTTC
CASSLSGQSYEQYF
>NA|TRBV7-8|TRBJ2-5|once
TGTGCCAGCAGCTTAAGTGGTCGGGGTGGTGAGACCCAGTACTTC
CASSLSGRGGETQYF
>TRBD1|TRBV10-3|TRBJ1-2|NA
TGTGCCATCAGTGAGTCGAGGACAGGGATACGGGGCTACACCTTC
CAISESRTGIRGYTF
>TRBD1|TRBV7-9|TRBJ2-5|NA
TGTGCCAGCAGCTTAGGGGGACAGGGCCAAGAGACCCAGTACTTC
CASSLGGQGQETQYF
>NA|TRBV28|TRBJ1-3|NA
TGTGCCAGCACTCTAAGGGCAGGGTCTGGAAACACCATATATTTT
CASTLRAGSGNTIYF
>TRBD2|TRBV5-1|TRBJ2-1|few
TGCGCCAGCAGCATACCCACCGGGACTAGCGGGGAAAATGAGCAGTTCTTC
CASSIPTGTSGENEQFF
>NA|TRBV28|TRBJ1-4|NA
TGTGCCAGCAGTCCCACGGCCGGGAGAGGGTTTGGTGAAAAACTGTTTTTT
CASSPTAGRGFGEKLFF
>TRBD1|TRBV29-1|TRBJ2-1|NA
TGCAGCGTTGTGGGCCGGGACAGGTCCGACTATGAGCAGTTCTTC
CSVVGRDRSDYEQFF
>NA|TRBV21-1|TRBJ2-1|NA
TGTGCCAGCAGCAAGGCCAGGGTGACTAGGGGAGGCGGAAATGAGCAGTTCTTC
CASSKARVTRGGGNEQFF
>TRBD2|TRBV3-1/TRBV3-2|TRBJ2-1|NA
TGTGCCAGCAGCCAAGATAACAAGCGGGGGGCCCGGCAGTTCTTC
CASSQDNKRGARQFF
>NA|TRBV15|TRBJ1-4|NA
TGTGCCACCAGCAGAGATCCGGGGGGCGATGAAAAACTGTTTTTT
CATSRDPGGDEKLFF
>NA|TRBV28|TRBJ1-1|NA
TGTGCCAGCATAGGGGGGGGCGGATGGAACACTGAAGCTTTCTTT
CASIGGGGWNTEAFF
>NA|TRBV20-1|TRBJ2-7|medium-sized
TGCAGTGCTAGTGGGATGGAGCGCTACGAGCAGTACTTC
CSASGMERYEQYF
>NA|TRBV4-2|TRBJ2-2|NA
TGTGCCAGCAGCCGTAGGAGCGAAACCGGGGAGCTGTTTTTT
CASSRRSETGELFF
>TRBD1|TRBV12-3/TRBV12-4|TRBJ1-4|NA
TGTGCCAGCAGCGACAGGGGTCTTGGAAAACTGTTTTTT
CASSDRGLGKLFF
>NA|TRBV4-3|TRBJ2-7|NA
TGCGCCAGCAGCCAACGGGCGGGCTACTCCTACGAGCAGTACTTC
CASSQRAGYSYEQYF
>TRBD1|TRBV5-6|TRBJ2-4|NA
TGTGCCAGCAGCGGGACAGGGGGAACCAAAAACATTCAGTACTTC
CASSGTGGTKNIQYF
>TRBD1|TRBV6-1|TRBJ1-6|NA
TGTGCCAGCAGTGAGACCCCGGGACAGGGATTTTCACCCCTCCACTTT
CASSETPGQGFSPLHF
>TRBD2|TRBV9|TRBJ2-1|NA
TGTGCCAGCAGCGTAGATAGCGGGAGGATCTACAATGAGCAGTTCTTC
CASSVDSGRIYNEQFF
>TRBD2|TRBV4-2|TRBJ2-1|NA
TGTGCCAGCAGCCAAGAGGGAGGGACCCCCTACAATGAGCAGTTCTTC
CASSQEGGTPYNEQFF
>TRBD2|TRBV5-1|TRBJ2-1|NA
TGCGCCAGCAGCTTGGACCCGACTAGCGGGCCTCCTAACAATGAGCAGTTCTTC
CASSLDPTSGPPNNEQFF
>NA|TRBV6-4|TRBJ2-6|NA
TGTGCCAGCAGTGCTGAACAGGGAGATGCTGGGGCCAACGTCCTGACTTTC
CASSAEQGDAGANVLTF
>NA|TRBV5-4|TRBJ2-1|NA
TGTGCCAGCAGCTCTGGTCGGGGGAGAAAGAATGAGCAGTTCTTC
CASSSGRGRKNEQFF
>TRBD1|TRBV27|TRBJ1-2|NA
TGTGCCAGCAGTTTATCTAAAAACACAGGGGTACTATATGGCTACACCTTC
CASSLSKNTGVLYGYTF
>NA|TRBV6-2/TRBV6-3|TRBJ1-2|NA
TGTGCCAGCAGTTCAGCAGGGGCACAGGCCCGGGGAGGCTACACCTTC
CASSSAGAQARGGYTF
>TRBD1|TRBV4-1|TRBJ1-2|once
TGCGCCAGCAGCCAATTTATTCGGACAGGAACTAACTATGGCTACACCTTC
CASSQFIRTGTNYGYTF
>TRBD1|TRBV5-4|TRBJ2-2|NA
TGTGCCAGCAGCTCGGGACAGGGGCTCCCCACCGGGGAGCTGTTTTTT
CASSSGQGLPTGELFF
>NA|TRBV4-3|TRBJ2-1|large
TGCGCCAGCAGCCAAGGCAGGACGGGAGAAAACAATGAGCAGTTCTTC
CASSQGRTGENNEQFF
>TRBD2|TRBV6-4|TRBJ2-1|NA
TGTGCCAGCAGTGAAATCGATAGAGGGAGGGCCCGTGAGTACAATGAGCAGTTCTTC
CASSEIDRGRAREYNEQFF
>NA|TRBV7-9|TRBJ1-1|once
TGTGCCAGCAGCTTAACAGTGAACACTGAAGCTTTCTTT
CASSLTVNTEAFF
>TRBD1|TRBV9|TRBJ1-2|NA
TGTGCCAGCAGCCCCTACCTTAAGACAGGGGGCGATGGCTACACCTTC
CASSPYLKTGGDGYTF
>TRBD2|TRBV5-1|TRBJ2-1|NA
TGCGCCAGCAGCGGGCGACTAGCGGGGTACAATGAGCAGTTCTTC
CASSGRLAGYNEQFF
>NA|TRBV19|TRBJ2-1|NA
TGTGCCACTGCAGAGCGGATCTCCTACAATGAGCAGTTCTTC
CATAERISYNEQFF
>NA|TRBV2|TRBJ2-3|NA
TGTGCCAGCAGTGAGGGCAGGAGCACAGATACGCAGTATTTT
CASSEGRSTDTQYF
>TRBD2|TRBV28|TRBJ2-7|NA
TGTGCCAGCGGCCTAGCGGGAGGTTACGAGCAGTACTTC
CASGLAGGYEQYF